The entry below describes one T cell receptor (beta chain). This sample is part of a study of blood T cell repertoires in COVID-19. The assay was immunoSEQ multiplex PCR, and TCRdb's table has in-frame clones only and misses some. Among approximately 320,000 clones listed, about 92% were seen once. The CDR3 extends over 13 amino acids. The V and J ends lost 1 base and 7 bases respectively, with 7 bases between them. Germline loops: CDR1 SEHNR, CDR2 FQNEAQ (reference sequence). The receptor was isolated from a man in his fifties or sixties who had recovered from COVID-19. This sequence joins TRBV7-9 and TRBJ2-2; D not certain. Sequenced sample: PBMCs or T cells enriched from blood (not recorded which). CDR3 residues: CASSLVYSGELFF. For the CDR3, the DNA is TGTGCCAGCAGCTTAGTGTACAGCGGGGAGCTGTTTTTT.